One and the same sample provided the 31 T cell receptor beta chains below, sequenced in a study of T cell clones after liver transplantation. The data were produced by immunoSEQ multiplex PCR, yet TCRdb's version contains in-frame clones alone and is incomplete. This table holds approximately 70,000 clones, 84% found once. The sample consisted of CD4+ T cells from blood, taken roughly 48 months after liver transplant. The receptors shown here come from a human patient who received a liver transplant. Some T cells may be supplied by the graft donor.

The chain combines TRBV10-3 with TRBJ2-7; 8 bases align to TRBD1. CDR1 is ENHRY and CDR2 is SYGVKD in the germline V gene. This CDR3 is built from 13 residues. The V and J ends lost 6 bases and 4 bases, in that order; junction bases with no gene match: 5. The CDR3 DNA follows: TGTGCCATCAGCCGGGACAGGTTTTACGAGCAGTACTTC. Translation: CAISRDRFYEQYF.

The chain combines TRBV5-1 with TRBJ2-3, with TRBD2 identical over 9 bases. Germline V gene lookup returns CDR1 SGHRS and CDR2 YFSETQ. The CDR3 contains 14 residues. The V gene end was trimmed by 7 bases and the J gene end by 0 bases; junction bases not matched to a gene: 3. CDR3 in amino acids: CASLAGISTDTQYF. CDR3 nucleotides: TGCGCCAGCCTAGCGGGGATTAGCACAGATACGCAGTATTTT.

In its sample, this clone was seen once. The V gene is TRBV28, the J gene TRBJ2-3, with D perhaps TRBD1 (5 bases). There are 17 residues in the CDR3. The germline gives CDR1 MDHEN, CDR2 SYDVKM. Trimming shortened V by 6 bases and J by 1 base, and 20 bases separated the two germline ends. In nucleotides, the CDR3 is TGTGCCAGCAGGCCCCCACGTGTAGGGGTTGGCACAGATACGCAGTATTTT. This gives the protein CASRPPRVGVGTDTQYF.

V usage is TRBV10-3 and J usage is TRBJ1-2; weak D call: TRBD1 (6 bases). The ends were cut back, 9 bases at V and 7 bases at J, with 15 bases in the middle. The V gene's germline CDR1 is ENHRY and CDR2 SYGVKD. CDR3 length: 12 residues. The CDR3 loop reads CAMGTGSLGYTF. CDR3 nucleotides: TGTGCCATGGGAACAGGGTCTCTTGGCTACACCTTC.

V usage is TRBV4-2 and J usage is TRBJ1-1, with a weak D call TRBD1 (5 bases). Germline loops: CDR1 LGHNA, CDR2 YNFKEQ. This CDR3 has 16 residues. With 1 base removed from V and 0 bases from J, the gap between germline ends came to 12 bases. CDR3 DNA sequence: TGTGCCAGCAGCCAAGGCCCCGGGGGGATGAACACTGAAGCTTTCTTT. Amino acids: CASSQGPGGMNTEAFF.

The chain recombines TRBV6-1 with TRBJ2-7; 11 bases are a match to TRBD1. The CDR3 length is 13 residues. V was pared by 11 bases and J by 6 bases, with 9 bases of the junction left unmatched. Germline V gives CDR1 MNHNS, CDR2 SASEGT. CDR3 sequence (DNA): TGTGCCTCCAGGGGACAGGGGGTTTCCGAGCAGTACTTC. It is translated as CASRGQGVSEQYF.

In its sample, this clone was seen a few times. V and J are TRBV20-1 and TRBJ2-7; D is unclear. The V gene's germline CDR1 is DFQATT and CDR2 SNEGSKA (reference sequence). CDR3 length: 10 residues. The CDR3 nucleotides are TGCAGCCTACAACCCAAGGGGCAGTACTTC. It codes for CSLQPKGQYF.

The gene calls are TRBV9 and TRBJ1-5; the D gene is possibly TRBD1 (5 bases). The germline gives CDR1 SGDLS, CDR2 YYNGEE. The CDR3 runs 14 residues. Trimming removed 0 bases at V and 6 bases at J, with 10 bases between. The CDR3 nucleotides read TGTGCCAGCAGCGTAGCTGGGGCCGGTCAGCCCCAGCATTTT. Protein product: CASSVAGAGQPQHF.

This chain connects TRBV7-9 to TRBJ2-5; possibly TRBD2 for D (5 bases). Germline CDR1 SEHNR, CDR2 FQNEAQ (reference sequence). The CDR3 length is 11 residues. V lost 10 bases to trimming and J lost 2 bases, with 8 bases between them. CDR3 protein: CAIGDQETQYF. The CDR3 DNA is TGTGCCATCGGGGATCAAGAGACCCAGTACTTC.

The chain couples TRBV7-3 to TRBJ2-3, with D tentatively TRBD2 (5 bases). V lost 5 bases, J lost 9 bases, and 15 bases lay in between. This CDR3 has 13 amino acids. Germline assignment: CDR1 SGHTA and CDR2 FQGTGA. The CDR3 sequence is CASSTHSAGTQYF. CDR3 nucleotide sequence: TGTGCCAGCAGCACACACTCCGCGGGCACGCAGTATTTT. Based on the CDR3 plus reference TRBV7-3 and TRBJ2-3, the full variable domain is GAGVSQTPSNKVTEKGKYVELRCDPISGHTALYWYRQSLGQGPEFLIYFQGTGAADDSGLPNDRFFAVRPEGSVSTLKIQRTERGDSAVYLCASSTHSAGTQYFGPGTRLTVL.

The chain links TRBV4-2 to TRBJ2-5; 9 bases map to TRBD2. Germline V gives CDR1 LGHNA, CDR2 YNFKEQ. The CDR3 spans 15 residues. V shed 3 bases and J 4 bases; nucleotides not matched to a gene: 6. As DNA, the CDR3 is TGTGCCAGCAGCCAGATAGCGGGAGTAGGAGAGACCCAGTACTTC. This translates into CASSQIAGVGETQYF.

The chain carries TRBV7-2 and TRBJ1-1, with 10 bases identical to TRBD1. V gave up 5 bases and J gave up 9 bases; unmatched junction bases: 6. This CDR3 is 13 amino acids long. Per the germline V gene, CDR1 is SGHTA and CDR2 is FQGNSA. CDR3 protein: CASSTDRGRQAFF. DNA of the CDR3: TGTGCCAGCAGCACCGACAGGGGGCGTCAAGCTTTCTTT.

The CDR3 DNA follows: TGCAGCGTGAACGTGGGGGGCGGTGGAAAACTGTTTTTT. Its translation is CSVNVGGGGKLFF. J is TRBJ1-4 and V is TRBV29-1, with D possibly being TRBD1 (6 bases). CDR3 size: 13 residues. Trimming cost V 6 bases and J 10 bases, with 18 bases left between them. Germline CDR1 and CDR2: SQVTM and ANQGSEA.

The chain recombines TRBV9 with TRBJ1-4; D possibly corresponds to TRBD1 (5 bases). This CDR3 comprises 15 residues. CDR1 is SGDLS and CDR2 is YYNGEE in the germline V gene. V lost 0 bases and J 3 bases, leaving 9 bases between the germline ends. Here the CDR3 reads CASSVVGASNEKLFF. The CDR3 nucleotides read TGTGCCAGCAGCGTAGTAGGGGCGTCTAATGAAAAACTGTTTTTT. Full variable domain (rest looked up from reference TRBV9 and TRBJ1-4): DSGVTQTPKHLITATGQRVTLRCSPRSGDLSVYWYQQSLDQGLQFLIQYYNGEERAKGNILERFSAQQFPDLHSELNLSSLELGDSALYFCASSVVGASNEKLFFGSGTQLSVL.

This clone was counted only a few times. J is TRBJ1-1 and V is TRBV19, with D perhaps matching TRBD1 (5 bases). The CDR3 consists of 14 residues. The V gene lost 5 bases and the J gene lost 1 base, with 11 bases spanning the gap. CDR1 LNHDA and CDR2 SQIVND come from the germline V gene (reference sequence). The CDR3 protein is CASSADRWNTEAFF. The DNA for the CDR3 is TGTGCCAGTAGTGCCGACAGATGGAACACTGAAGCTTTCTTT.

The chain uses TRBV5-1 and TRBJ1-6; D ambiguous. V was cut by 4 bases and J by 4 bases, with 15 bases left in between. In germline, CDR1 is SGHRS, CDR2 YFSETQ. This CDR3 has 16 amino acids. CDR3 residues: CASSVGSFGYNSPLHF. The CDR3, as DNA: TGCGCCAGCAGCGTAGGGTCGTTTGGTTATAATTCACCCCTCCACTTT.

The J gene is TRBJ2-3, the V gene TRBV4-2, with TRBD2 matching 14 bases. With V trimmed by 4 bases and J by 4 bases, 16 bases remained unmatched. The CDR3 length is 20 residues. Looked up from germline, CDR1 is LGHNA and CDR2 is YNFKEQ. The CDR3 here is CASSPINPGLAGETPDTQYF. In DNA form, the CDR3 reads TGTGCCAGCAGCCCCATCAACCCGGGACTAGCGGGGGAAACGCCAGATACGCAGTATTTT.

The chain joins TRBV11-2 to TRBJ2-7, with a possible D match to TRBD1 (7 bases). Trimming shortened V by 5 bases and J by 5 bases, and 22 bases separated the two germline ends. The CDR3 contains 16 residues. The germline CDR1 and CDR2 sequences are SGHAT and FQNNGV. The CDR3 bases are TGTGCCAGCAGCCTCGGGCGGGGCAGGGGGAAACACGAGCAGTACTTC. This codes for CASSLGRGRGKHEQYF.

The rearrangement joins TRBV7-9 to TRBJ2-2; D is unclear. With 1 base removed from V and 1 base from J, the gap between germline ends came to 4 bases. CDR3 length equals 14 residues. The germline gives CDR1 SEHNR, CDR2 FQNEAQ (reference sequence). DNA for the CDR3: TGTGCCAGCAGCTTAGGGCTGAACACCGGGGAGCTGTTTTTT. It specifies CASSLGLNTGELFF.

The rearrangement links TRBV28 to TRBJ1-5, with D possibly being TRBD1 (5 bases). Trimming took off 2 bases at V and 5 bases at J, with 25 bases between the two ends. This CDR3 contains 19 residues. Germline V CDR1 and CDR2: MDHEN, SYDVKM. Written as DNA, the CDR3 is TGTGCCAGCAGTTTAGGGCAGGGTTTAGGTTCGACTTTCGATCAGCCCCAGCATTTT. This sequence encodes CASSLGQGLGSTFDQPQHF.

The sample holds a few counts of this clone. The DNA of the CDR3 is TGTGCCAGCTCACCGGGACGGGGGAGTTCGAACACCGGGGAGCTGTTTTTT. Translated, it gives CASSPGRGSSNTGELFF. V usage is TRBV18 and J usage is TRBJ2-2, with D perhaps TRBD2 (6 bases). The CDR3 consists of 17 residues. The V end lost 3 bases, the J end lost 0 bases, and 14 bases lay between the germline ends. Germline assignment: CDR1 KGHSH and CDR2 LQKENI. The whole variable domain, remainder taken from reference TRBV18 and TRBJ2-2, is NAGVMQNPRHLVRRRGQEARLRCSPMKGHSHVYWYRQLPEEGLKFMVYLQKENIIDESGMPKERFSAEFPKEGPSILRIQQVVRGDSAAYFCASSPGRGSSNTGELFFGEGSRLTVL.

The chain recombines TRBV15 with TRBJ1-5, with D perhaps matching TRBD1 (5 bases). The length of the CDR3 is 14 residues. The V end was cut by 1 base, the J end by 3 bases, with 7 bases between. From germline, CDR1 is LNHNV and CDR2 YYDKDF (reference sequence). The CDR3 nucleotides are TGTGCCACCAGCAGAGGGGGACCCAATCAGCCCCAGCATTTT. This translates into CATSRGGPNQPQHF.

The V gene is TRBV27, the J gene TRBJ2-7; D assignment may be TRBD1 or TRBD2 (5 bases each). There are 13 residues in the CDR3. From germline, CDR1 is MNHEY and CDR2 SMNVEV (reference sequence). V was shortened by 6 bases and J by 6 bases, with 15 bases between the two germline ends. CDR3 amino acids: CASSLGGSSEQYF. CDR3 sequence (DNA): TGTGCCAGCAGCCTTGGGGGTTCCAGCGAGCAGTACTTC.

The chain has TRBV28 and TRBJ1-4, with TRBD1 identical over 9 bases. The V and J ends lost 5 bases and 4 bases, in that order; junction bases with no gene match: 11. Per germline, CDR1 MDHEN and CDR2 SYDVKM. The CDR3 runs to 17 residues. The CDR3 DNA is TGTGCCAGCAGTCCAACTCGGGAGACAGGGGGTAATGAAAAACTGTTTTTT. This gives the protein CASSPTRETGGNEKLFF. Full variable domain (remainder filled in from reference TRBV28 and TRBJ1-4): DVKVTQSSRYLVKRTGEKVFLECVQDMDHENMFWYRQDPGLGLRLIYFSYDVKMKEKGDIPEGYSVSREKKERFSLILESASTNQTSMYLCASSPTRETGGNEKLFFGSGTQLSVL.

The V gene is TRBV29-1, the J gene TRBJ1-4; TRBD1 might be the D (5 bases). Germline CDR1 reads SQVTM; CDR2 reads ANQGSEA. Trimming pared 5 bases from V and 5 bases from J, leaving 15 bases between. The CDR3 loop spans 14 amino acids. The CDR3, as DNA: TGCAGCGTTCTCTTGGCAGGGATAAATGAAAAACTGTTTTTT. This codes for CSVLLAGINEKLFF. The full variable domain, rest sourced from reference TRBV29-1 and TRBJ1-4, is SAVISQKPSRDICQRGTSLTIQCQVDSQVTMMFWYRQQPGQSLTLIATANQGSEATYESGFVIDKFPISRPNLTFSTLTVSNMSPEDSSIYLCSVLLAGINEKLFFGSGTQLSVL.

V gene TRBV6-5 combines with J gene TRBJ2-1; 7 nucleotides line up with TRBD1. The germline V gene encodes CDR1 MNHEY and CDR2 SVGAGI. With 2 bases clipped from V and 5 bases from J, the junction kept 9 bases outside the gene matches. CDR3 length equals 16 residues. The CDR3 DNA reads TGTGCCAGCAGTTACGCGACAGGGATTCCTAACAATGAGCAGTTCTTC. Translated, it gives CASSYATGIPNNEQFF.

For the CDR3, the DNA is TGTGCCAGCAGCTTTCAGGCGGGGGAAAAACTGTTTTTT. Translating it yields CASSFQAGEKLFF. The genes are TRBV7-7 and TRBJ1-4; no reliable D call. Germline V gene lookup returns CDR1 SSHAT and CDR2 FNYEAQ (reference sequence). The CDR3 is 13 residues long. The V end was cut by 3 bases, the J end by 8 bases, with 10 bases between.

This chain joins TRBV6-6 and TRBJ2-1; 8 bases are a match to TRBD1. The V segment lost 6 bases and the J segment 12 bases; nucleotides outside the gene matches: 19. The CDR3 consists of 16 residues. Germline loops: CDR1 MNHNY, CDR2 SVGAGI (reference sequence). CDR3: CASSSWGQDPVKAQFF. In DNA form, the CDR3 reads TGTGCCAGCAGCTCCTGGGGACAGGACCCGGTTAAGGCGCAGTTCTTC.

J is TRBJ1-2 and V is TRBV19; a weak D match, TRBD1 (6 bases). Germline V gene sequence: CDR1 LNHDA, CDR2 SQIVND (reference sequence). CDR3 length: 13 amino acids. V was shortened by 7 bases and J by 6 bases, with 15 bases between the two germline ends. The CDR3 loop reads CASTLWAGDGYTF. CDR3 in DNA: TGTGCCAGTACCTTATGGGCAGGGGATGGCTACACCTTC. The variable domain in full, completed from reference TRBV19 and TRBJ1-2, reads DGGITQSPKYLFRKEGQNVTLSCEQNLNHDAMYWYRQDPGQGLRLIYYSQIVNDFQKGDIAEGYSVSREKKESFPLTVTSAQKNPTAFYLCASTLWAGDGYTFGSGTRLTVV.

The rearrangement joins TRBV19 to TRBJ1-5; D remains unclear. The CDR3 is made up of 13 amino acids. V dropped 5 bases and J dropped 6 bases, with 11 bases sitting between them. Germline assignment: CDR1 LNHDA and CDR2 SQIVND (reference sequence). The CDR3 reads CASSQQVGQPQHF. CDR3 in DNA: TGTGCCAGTAGTCAGCAGGTGGGTCAGCCCCAGCATTTT.

The gene calls are TRBV10-2 and TRBJ1-6, with a weak D call TRBD1 (6 bases). The CDR3 has 15 residues. Germline loops: CDR1 WSHSY, CDR2 SAAADI. Trimming cost V 8 bases and J 10 bases, with 21 bases left between them. The CDR3 DNA is TGCGCCAGCCACATTAGGGGGAGTGGAGGGTCACCCCTCCACTTT. Translation: CASHIRGSGGSPLHF.